This T cell receptor beta chain comes out of a study of blood T cells in healthy people across ages. The CDR3 has 14 residues. Trimming at V came to 6 bases and at J to 8 bases, leaving 11 bases not matched to a gene. The germline gives CDR1 DFQATT, CDR2 SNEGSKA (reference sequence). With a J-beta primer mix and a sample-barcoded 5' primer, a second PCR ran roughly 7 to 11 cycles. MiXCR was run by TCRdb on the 5' RACE reads, yielding one entry per CDR3 protein. This sample carries 1.5 million to 2 million distinct CDR3 sequences, about 49% of them seen once, and the ten largest clones take approximately 2.1%.

The rearrangement links TRBV20-1 to TRBJ1-4; TRBD1 agrees at 8 bases. The TCR originated in a woman aged 40 to 55 in good health. Sequencing was performed on blood. Written as DNA, the CDR3 is TGCAGTGCCTCCCCGGACAGGGTCGGCGAAAAACTGTTTTTT. Encoded protein: CSASPDRVGEKLFF.